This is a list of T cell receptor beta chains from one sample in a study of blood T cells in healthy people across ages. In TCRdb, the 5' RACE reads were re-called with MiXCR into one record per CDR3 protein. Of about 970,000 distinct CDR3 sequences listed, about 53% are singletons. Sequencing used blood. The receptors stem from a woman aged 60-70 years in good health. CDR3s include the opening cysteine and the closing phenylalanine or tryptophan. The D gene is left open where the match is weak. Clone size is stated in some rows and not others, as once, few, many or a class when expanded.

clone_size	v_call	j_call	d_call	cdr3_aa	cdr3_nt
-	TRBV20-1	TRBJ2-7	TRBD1	CSATRDRVDEQYF	TGCAGTGCTACCCGGGACAGGGTAGACGAGCAGTACTTC
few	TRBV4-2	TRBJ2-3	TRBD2	CASSQGLAGVESTDTQYF	TGTGCCAGCAGCCAGGGACTAGCGGGAGTAGAATCCACAGATACGCAGTATTTT
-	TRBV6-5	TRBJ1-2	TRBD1	CASSDIQGRGYTF	TGTGCCAGCAGTGACATACAGGGGAGAGGCTACACCTTC
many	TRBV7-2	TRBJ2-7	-	CASSVDFSSYEQYF	TGTGCCAGCAGCGTAGACTTCTCCTCCTACGAGCAGTACTTC
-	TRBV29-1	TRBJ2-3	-	CSVRPGMDTQYF	TGCAGCGTTCGACCGGGTATGGATACGCAGTATTTT
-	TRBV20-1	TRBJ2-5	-	CSGNRTGGEQYF	TGCAGCGGTAACAGGACGGGTGGTGAGCAGTACTTC
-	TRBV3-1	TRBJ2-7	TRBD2	CASSPLSGIDNEQYF	TGTGCCAGCAGCCCACTCAGCGGGATTGACAATGAGCAGTACTTC
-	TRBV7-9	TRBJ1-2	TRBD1	CASSSFDRGFYGYTF	TGTGCCAGCAGCTCATTCGACAGGGGGTTCTATGGCTACACCTTC
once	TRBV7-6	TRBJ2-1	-	CASSLLRTPNEQFF	TGTGCCAGCAGCTTACTACGGACACCCAATGAGCAGTTCTTC
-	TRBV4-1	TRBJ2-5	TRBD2	CASSLAGKEETQYF	TGCGCCAGCAGCCTAGCGGGAAAGGAAGAGACCCAGTACTTC
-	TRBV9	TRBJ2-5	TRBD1	CASSVRDRQGETQNF	TGTGCCAGCAGCGTCCGGGACAGGCAGGGAGAGACCCAGAACTTC
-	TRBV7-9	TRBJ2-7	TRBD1	CASSEPGQGDEQYF	TGTGCCAGCAGCGAGCCGGGACAGGGGGACGAGCAGTACTTC
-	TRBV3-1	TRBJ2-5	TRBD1	CASRDRGRWETQYF	TGTGCCAGCAGGGACAGGGGGCGATGGGAGACCCAGTACTTC
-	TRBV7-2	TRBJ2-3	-	CASSSTYTSTDTQYF	TGTGCCAGCAGCTCAACGTATACTAGCACAGATACGCAGTATTTT
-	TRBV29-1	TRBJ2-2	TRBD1	CSVAPGQSTGELFF	TGCAGCGTTGCACCGGGACAGAGCACCGGGGAGCTGTTTTTT
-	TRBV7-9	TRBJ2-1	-	CASSLSNINERFF	TGTGCCAGCAGCCTCAGTAATATCAATGAGCGGTTCTTC
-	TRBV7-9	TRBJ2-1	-	CASSLDLAYNEQFF	TGTGCCAGCAGCTTAGACCTAGCGTATAATGAGCAGTTCTTC
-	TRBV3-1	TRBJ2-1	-	CASSQDLDAQFF	TGTGCCAGCAGCCAAGATTTGGATGCGCAGTTCTTC